This record covers a single T cell receptor (beta chain). The data stem from a study of T cells after yellow fever vaccination. TCRdb used MiXCR to reprocess the 5' RACE reads, holding one entry per CDR3 protein. The sample lists some 120,000 distinct CDR3 sequences; roughly 10% were seen once. The CDR3 runs to 15 residues. J was trimmed by 4 bases and V by 6 bases; bases with no gene match: 9. Germline loops: CDR1 MNHEY, CDR2 SVGEGT. The origin of this receptor is a young man who received the YFV17D yellow fever vaccine. The chain carries TRBV6-2 or TRBV6-3 and TRBJ2-1; TRBD2 agrees at 7 bases. This sample comprised CD8+ T cells sorted from PBMCs, obtained on the day of the yellow fever booster vaccination. The CDR3 DNA follows: TGTGCCAGCAGCTCTCCCGGGACTATATACAATGAGCAGTTCTTC. Translation gives CASSSPGTIYNEQFF.